A selection of T cell receptor beta chains follows, all from one sample in a study of cytomegalovirus exposure and HLA in healthy donors. This table comes from immunoSEQ multiplex PCR, and its TCRdb copy is limited to in-frame clones, with some not included. The repertoire table contains tens of thousands of clones. Sequencing was performed on PBMCs. The receptor set was obtained from a boy younger than 18 in good health and CMV-seronegative. Each CDR3 is given with its conserved first and last residue. The order of the fields is J gene, D gene, V gene, CDR3 DNA, CDR3 protein. D genes are given only for firm matches.

TRBJ1-3 . TRBV11-2 TGTGCCAGCAGCTTATTGGGGAGGACCATATATTTT CASSLLGRTIYF
TRBJ1-2 . TRBV18 TGTGCCAGCTCACCTGGACGGGAAAACTATGGCTACACCTTC CASSPGRENYGYTF
TRBJ1-1 . TRBV19 TGTGCCAGTAGTGGCCCTTTGAACACTGAAGCTTTCTTT CASSGPLNTEAFF
TRBJ1-2 . TRBV2 TGTGCCAGCAGGGTCTCAGGGGAAAACTATGGCTACACCTTC CASRVSGENYGYTF
TRBJ1-2 . TRBV28 TGTGCCAGCAAAGGCGGCGCTTCAATTGGTGGCTACACCTTC CASKGGASIGGYTF
TRBJ2-1 TRBD2 TRBV6-5 TGTGCCAGCAGTTACTCTACTAGCGGGATCTACAATGAGCAGTTCTTC CASSYSTSGIYNEQFF
TRBJ2-7 . TRBV5-1 TGCGCCAGCAGCTCAAGGAGCTCCTACGAGCAGTACTTC CASSSRSSYEQYF
TRBJ2-1 TRBD1 TRBV10-3 TGTGCCGTCTCGGGACAGGCCAATGAGCAGTTCTTC CAVSGQANEQFF
TRBJ2-3 . TRBV19 TGTGCCAGTCGGACTCAGGCAGATACGCAGTATTTT CASRTQADTQYF
TRBJ1-1 TRBD1 TRBV19 TGTGCCAGTAGTATCCAGGGGGGGAACACTGAAGCTTTCTTT CASSIQGGNTEAFF
TRBJ2-1 . TRBV6-5 TGTGCCAGCAGTTATGAGGGGGCCTACAATGAGCAGTTCTTC CASSYEGAYNEQFF
TRBJ2-7 . TRBV7-2 TGTGCCAGCAGCTTGAGGATAGGGGTCTCCTACGAGCAGTACTTC CASSLRIGVSYEQYF
TRBJ2-5 . TRBV5-6 TGTGCCAGCAGCTTCGATGCAGGTCGCCAAGAGACCCAGTACTTC CASSFDAGRQETQYF
TRBJ2-1 . TRBV10-1 TGCGCCAGCAGTGAGTCCCCCTCGTACAATGAGCAGTTCTTC CASSESPSYNEQFF
TRBJ1-1 TRBD1 TRBV9 TGTGCCAGCAGCCCAAGACAGGGAGACACTGAAGCTTTCTTT CASSPRQGDTEAFF
TRBJ2-3 TRBD2 TRBV27 TGTGCCAGCAGCCTTAGCGGGAGAAGAGATACGCAGTATTTT CASSLSGRRDTQYF
TRBJ1-2 TRBD1 TRBV7-2 TGTGCCAGCAGCTATTCGACAGGGGCCCTGGGGGGCTACACCTTC CASSYSTGALGGYTF
TRBJ1-1 . TRBV30 TGTGCCTGGAGCGCGGGACTTCCGAACACTGAAGCTTTCTTT CAWSAGLPNTEAFF
TRBJ1-5 . TRBV5-5 TGTGCCAGCAGCCCGCAGGGGAGCAATCAGCCCCAGCATTTT CASSPQGSNQPQHF
TRBJ2-7 TRBD1 TRBV10-1 TGCGCCAGCAGTTTAACAGGGGGACTCTACGAGCAGTACTTC CASSLTGGLYEQYF
TRBJ2-3 . TRBV19 TGTGCCAGTAGTTACGGTTTCACAGATACGCAGTATTTT CASSYGFTDTQYF
TRBJ2-7 TRBD1 TRBV27 TGTGCCAGCAGCCCTATCAGGCGTTCGGTGAGACAGGGAACGACCGGGCAGTACTTC CASSPIRRSVRQGTTGQYF
TRBJ2-1 . TRBV7-2 TGTGCCAGCAGCTTAGCCCCCAGGGCCCTCTCCTACAATGAGCAGTTCTTC CASSLAPRALSYNEQFF
TRBJ1-1 . TRBV27 TGTGCCAGCAGTTTATATCAACAGGCGAGGGCTTTCTTT CASSLYQQARAFF
TRBJ1-5 TRBD1 TRBV29-1 TGCAGCGTTGAGACAGGGGCCAATCAGCCCCAGCATTTT CSVETGANQPQHF
TRBJ2-7 . TRBV6-1 TGTGCCAGCAATATCCCCCCCTACGAGCAGTACTTC CASNIPPYEQYF
TRBJ2-7 TRBD1 TRBV30 TGTGCCTGGAGTGTGGACAGGAAAAACGAGCAGTACTTC CAWSVDRKNEQYF
TRBJ1-1 . TRBV19 TGTGCCAGTATCCCGTCCAGGGTGAACACTGAAGCTTTCTTT CASIPSRVNTEAFF
TRBJ2-3 TRBD2 TRBV7-9 TGTGCCAGCAGCTTTGCAGCGGGGGGCCAATCGGGCACAGATACGCAGTATTTT CASSFAAGGQSGTDTQYF
TRBJ2-5 TRBD2 TRBV5-1 TGCGCCACCTTCTTCGTCCCGGGACTAGCGGGGGGGCCCCAAGAGACCCAGTACTTC CATFFVPGLAGGPQETQYF
TRBJ2-7 . TRBV18 TGTGCCAGCTCACCTTCTAGCTCCTACGAGCAGTACTTC CASSPSSSYEQYF
TRBJ2-1 TRBD2 TRBV4-1 TGCGCCAGCAGCCAAGAGAGGGAAGTAGCGGGACGCGATGAGCAGTTCTTC CASSQEREVAGRDEQFF
TRBJ2-7 . TRBV4-3 TGCGCCAGCAGCCACGGGGCCTACGAGCAGTACTTC CASSHGAYEQYF
TRBJ2-7 TRBD2 TRBV28 TGTGCCACCCAAAGCGGGAGCGTTGGGGAGCAGTACTTC CATQSGSVGEQYF
TRBJ2-1 . TRBV5-4 TGTGCCAGCAGCATACTATTAGCACAGGGCAGTGGTAACAATGAGCAGTTCTTC CASSILLAQGSGNNEQFF
TRBJ2-5 TRBD1 TRBV25-1 TGTGCCAGCAGGGAACAGGGGAAAGAGACCCAGTACTTC CASREQGKETQYF
TRBJ2-7 . TRBV2 TGTGCCAGCAGGGCCGGGACAAACTACGAGCAGTACTTC CASRAGTNYEQYF
TRBJ2-1 TRBD1 TRBV9 TGTGCCAGCAGCTTTACAGGGGGCGGGGTCAATGAGCAGTTCTTC CASSFTGGGVNEQFF
TRBJ2-2 TRBD2 TRBV9 TGTGCCAGCAGGGAGACCGGGACTAGCGACACCGGGGAGCTGTTTTTT CASRETGTSDTGELFF
TRBJ2-3 TRBD2 TRBV7-3 TGTGCCAGCAGCGGAACGGGAGGGCCGGATACGCAGTATTTT CASSGTGGPDTQYF
TRBJ1-5 . TRBV25-1 TGTGCCAGCAGTGAAAGGCGGCAGAATCAGCCCCAGCATTTT CASSERRQNQPQHF
TRBJ1-2 . TRBV5-1 TGCGCCAGCAGCTTGGGGGGGGGCGACGCCTATGGCTACACCTTC CASSLGGGDAYGYTF
TRBJ1-5 TRBD1 TRBV19 TGTGCCAGTAGTATCGGTGGGACAGGAGGCCAGCCCCAGCATTTT CASSIGGTGGQPQHF
TRBJ2-6 . TRBV18 TGTGCCAGCTCACCACCGACAAGCTCTGGGGCCAACGTCCTGACTTTC CASSPPTSSGANVLTF
TRBJ2-3 . TRBV6-1 TGTGCCAGCAAAGAACGCGGGGTCACAGATACGCAGTATTTT CASKERGVTDTQYF
TRBJ2-1 TRBD2 TRBV27 TGTGCCAGCAGTTTAATGGGACTAGCCTTGAATGAGCAGTTCTTC CASSLMGLALNEQFF
TRBJ2-1 TRBD2 TRBV19 TGTGCCAGTAGTATGCTTAGCGGGAATGATAATGAGCAGTTCTTC CASSMLSGNDNEQFF
TRBJ2-1 . TRBV27 TGTGCCAGCAGTTTAGCGGGATTGTACAATGAGCAGTTCTTC CASSLAGLYNEQFF
TRBJ1-1 . TRBV11-2 TGTGCCAGCAGCTTAGATCGAAGAACGGGGATGAACACTGAAGCTTTCTTT CASSLDRRTGMNTEAFF
TRBJ2-3 TRBD2 TRBV4-3 TGCGCCAGCAGCCAAGACACAGGACTAGCGGGACTCACAGATACGCAGTATTTT CASSQDTGLAGLTDTQYF
TRBJ2-2 TRBD1 TRBV19 TGTGCCAGTAGTATGCGGACAGGTCTTAACACCGGGGAGCTGTTTTTT CASSMRTGLNTGELFF
TRBJ2-5 TRBD2 TRBV5-1 TGCGCCAGCAGCTGGTGGGGAGGGCAGCAGGAAGAGACCCAGTACTTC CASSWWGGQQEETQYF
TRBJ2-1 TRBD1 TRBV19 TGTGCCAGTAGTAGCACAGGGGGTCGGAATGAGCAGTTCTTC CASSSTGGRNEQFF
TRBJ1-5 . TRBV6-1 TGTGCCAGCAGTGGAGATAGAGCGGTAAGTAGGGGCAATCAGCCCCAGCATTTT CASSGDRAVSRGNQPQHF
TRBJ2-7 TRBD2 TRBV30 TGTGCCTGGAGTGTAACGGCTAGCGGAACCTACGAGCAGTACTTC CAWSVTASGTYEQYF